The 11 T cell receptor beta chains listed next were all sequenced from one sample in a study of blood T cell repertoires in COVID-19. Sequenced by immunoSEQ multiplex PCR; TCRdb stores in-frame clones only, minus some. The data hold under 200,000 clones, with about 80% observed a single time. Specimen: peripheral blood. These receptors came from a human donor in a cohort sampled during active COVID-19.

This clone is a singleton in its sample. The chain links TRBV5-4 to TRBJ1-2; 8 nucleotides match TRBD1. CDR3 length equals 16 residues. Germline loops: CDR1 SGHNT, CDR2 YYREEE (reference sequence). V lost 0 bases to trimming and J lost 6 bases; unmatched junction nucleotides: 10. The CDR3 nucleotides are TGTGCCAGCAGCTTGGGGCAGGGGGCGAACTTGGATGGCTACACCTTC. It encodes CASSLGQGANLDGYTF.

The genes are TRBV9 and TRBJ1-6; tentatively, D is TRBD1 (5 bases). The CDR3 runs to 15 residues. Trimming took off 4 bases at V and 4 bases at J, with 12 bases between the two ends. Looked up from germline, CDR1 is SGDLS and CDR2 is YYNGEE. The CDR3 region has the DNA TGTGCCAGCAGCCCCCAGACAGATTATAATTCACCCCTCCACTTT. Translated, it gives CASSPQTDYNSPLHF.

This clone was observed a single time. The chain uses TRBV4-3 and TRBJ1-2, with 7 bases matching TRBD1. Germline trimming cut 0 bases from V and 4 bases from J; bases unmatched to any gene: 2. Germline V gene lookup returns CDR1 LGHNA and CDR2 YSLEER. CDR3 length: 14 amino acids. CDR3 amino acids: CASSQEGQVYGYTF. The CDR3 DNA reads as TGCGCCAGCAGCCAAGAAGGACAGGTCTATGGCTACACCTTC.

J is TRBJ2-5 and V is TRBV24-1; 8 positions match TRBD1. Per the germline V gene, CDR1 is KGHDR and CDR2 is SFDVKD. The CDR3 is made up of 15 amino acids. Trimming took 5 bases from V and 1 from J; bases not matched to a gene: 5. CDR3 sequence reads: CATSVRTGPQETQYF. As DNA, the CDR3 is TGTGCCACCAGTGTCCGGACAGGGCCCCAAGAGACCCAGTACTTC.

This chain links TRBV7-2 with TRBJ2-1; 9 bases align to TRBD2. The germline V gene encodes CDR1 SGHTA and CDR2 FQGNSA. The J segment lost 1 base and the V segment lost 5 bases, leaving 3 bases of the junction unmatched. The CDR3 has 15 residues. The CDR3: CASSRLAGSYNEQFF. The CDR3 DNA is TGTGCCAGCAGCCGTCTAGCGGGATCCTACAATGAGCAGTTCTTC.

V and J are TRBV6-6 and TRBJ1-3; 8 nucleotides agree with TRBD1. V lost 6 bases and J lost 0; bases outside the gene matches: 7. The CDR3 length is 16 residues. Germline CDR1 is MNHNY and CDR2 is SVGAGI (reference sequence). The CDR3 bases are TGTGCCAGCAGCTTTGGACAGGGTAACTCTGGAAACACCATATATTTT. Translation: CASSFGQGNSGNTIYF.

The chain employs TRBV5-1 and TRBJ2-3, with 8 nucleotides matching TRBD2. The germline V gene encodes CDR1 SGHRS and CDR2 YFSETQ. V was clipped by 2 bases and J by 5 bases; unmatched bases: 7. This CDR3 spans 15 amino acids. CDR3 sequence reads: CASSFSSGRGDTQYF. CDR3 DNA sequence: TGCGCCAGCAGCTTTTCGAGCGGGAGAGGAGATACGCAGTATTTT.

V and J are TRBV6-5 and TRBJ1-2; D not resolved. Trimming stripped 6 bases from V and 4 bases from J, with 15 bases between. Germline CDR1 and CDR2: MNHEY and SVGAGI. The CDR3 is 14 amino acids. The CDR3 loop is CASRSFSASYGYTF. The CDR3 DNA is TGTGCCAGCAGAAGTTTCAGCGCCTCCTATGGCTACACCTTC.

The genes are TRBV28 and TRBJ2-7; tentatively, D is TRBD2 (5 bases). From germline, CDR1 is MDHEN and CDR2 SYDVKM. There are 12 residues in the CDR3. Trimming stripped 7 bases from V and 3 bases from J, with 10 bases between. In DNA form, the CDR3 reads TGTGCCAGCACCAGTGAGGGCTACGAGCAGTACTTC. The encoded protein is CASTSEGYEQYF.

The chain uses TRBV5-8 and TRBJ2-7; maybe TRBD1 (7 bases). Germline V lookup: CDR1 SGHTS, CDR2 YDEGEE. Trimming pared 0 bases from V and 3 bases from J, leaving 10 bases between. The CDR3 runs 14 residues. The chain's CDR3 is CASSLGRGDYEQYF. As DNA, the CDR3 is TGTGCCAGCAGCTTGGGCAGGGGGGACTACGAGCAGTACTTC.

The chain links TRBV29-1 to TRBJ2-5; 8 nucleotides agree with TRBD1. The CDR3 is 12 residues long. V lost 7 bases to trimming and J lost 4 bases; unmatched junction nucleotides: 5. CDR1 SQVTM and CDR2 ANQGSEA come from the germline V gene. The CDR3 DNA reads as TGCAGCGCTGGGACAGGATCAGAGACCCAGTACTTC. It encodes CSAGTGSETQYF. Full variable domain (missing parts from reference TRBV29-1 and TRBJ2-5): SAVISQKPSRDICQRGTSLTIQCQVDSQVTMMFWYRQQPGQSLTLIATANQGSEATYESGFVIDKFPISRPNLTFSTLTVSNMSPEDSSIYLCSAGTGSETQYFGPGTRLLVL.